The clone carrying this TCR beta chain turned up a few times. Its antigen is not identified. The data originate from a study of T-cell memory formation after mild COVID-19. Turning to the study itself: TCR clusters largely stayed donor specific. Study outcomes and limitations: Balance between CD4 and CD8 was seen in clones contracting day 15 to 85, and a CD4+ lean was seen in later expanders.

Each CDR3 protein gets one entry after TCRdb re-called the 5' RACE reads with MiXCR. The sample lists about 610,000 distinct CDR3 sequences, approximately 15% occurring once. The germline gives CDR1 SEHNR, CDR2 FQNEAQ (reference sequence). This CDR3 has 16 amino acids. V shed 6 bases and J 5 bases; nucleotides not matched to a gene: 10. V usage is TRBV7-9 and J usage is TRBJ2-5, with 12 bases lining up with TRBD2. The source material was PBMCs or a T cell subset sorted from them (not recorded which). This receptor was obtained from an adult woman who had mild COVID-19 (a few samples of this study predate the infection). Cell type and time point are not known. The chain's CDR3 is CASSSPGLAGRETQYF. The CDR3 coding sequence is TGTGCCAGCAGTTCTCCGGGACTAGCGGGTCGGGAGACCCAGTACTTC.